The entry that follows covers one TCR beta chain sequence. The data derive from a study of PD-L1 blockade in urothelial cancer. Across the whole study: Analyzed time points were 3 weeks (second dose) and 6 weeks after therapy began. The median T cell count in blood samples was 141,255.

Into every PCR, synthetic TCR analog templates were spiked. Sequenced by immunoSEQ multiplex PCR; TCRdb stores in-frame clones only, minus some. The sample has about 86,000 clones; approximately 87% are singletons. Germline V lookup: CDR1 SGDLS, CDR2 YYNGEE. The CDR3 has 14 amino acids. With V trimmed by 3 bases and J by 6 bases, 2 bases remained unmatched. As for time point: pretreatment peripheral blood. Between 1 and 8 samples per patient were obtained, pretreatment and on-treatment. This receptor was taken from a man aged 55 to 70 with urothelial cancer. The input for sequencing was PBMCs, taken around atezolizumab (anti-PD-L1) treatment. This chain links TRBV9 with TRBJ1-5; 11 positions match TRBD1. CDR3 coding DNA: TGTGCCAGCAGCGCCGGGACAGGGGGTCAGCCCCAGCATTTT. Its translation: CASSAGTGGQPQHF.